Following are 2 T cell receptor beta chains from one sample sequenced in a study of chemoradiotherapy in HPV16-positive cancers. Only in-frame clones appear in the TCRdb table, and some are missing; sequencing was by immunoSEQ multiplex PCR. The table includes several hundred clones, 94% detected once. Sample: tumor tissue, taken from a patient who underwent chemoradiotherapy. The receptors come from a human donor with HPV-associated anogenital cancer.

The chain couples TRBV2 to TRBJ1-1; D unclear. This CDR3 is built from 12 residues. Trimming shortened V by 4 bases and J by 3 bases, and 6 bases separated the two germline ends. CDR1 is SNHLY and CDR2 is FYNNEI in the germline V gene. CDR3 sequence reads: CASSALYTEAFF. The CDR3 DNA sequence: TGTGCCAGCAGTGCCCTGTACACTGAAGCTTTCTTT. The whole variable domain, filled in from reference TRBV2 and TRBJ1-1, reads EPEVTQTPSHQVTQMGQEVILRCVPISNHLYFYWYRQILGQKVEFLVSFYNNEISEKSEIFDDQFSVERPDGSNFTLKIRSTKLEDSAMYFCASSALYTEAFFGQGTRLTVV.

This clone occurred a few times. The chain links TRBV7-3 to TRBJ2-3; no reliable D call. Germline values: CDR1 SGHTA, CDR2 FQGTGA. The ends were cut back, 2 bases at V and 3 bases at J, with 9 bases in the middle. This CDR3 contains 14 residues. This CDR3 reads CASSLSIGTDTQYF. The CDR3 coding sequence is TGTGCCAGCAGCTTATCTATCGGAACAGATACGCAGTATTTT.